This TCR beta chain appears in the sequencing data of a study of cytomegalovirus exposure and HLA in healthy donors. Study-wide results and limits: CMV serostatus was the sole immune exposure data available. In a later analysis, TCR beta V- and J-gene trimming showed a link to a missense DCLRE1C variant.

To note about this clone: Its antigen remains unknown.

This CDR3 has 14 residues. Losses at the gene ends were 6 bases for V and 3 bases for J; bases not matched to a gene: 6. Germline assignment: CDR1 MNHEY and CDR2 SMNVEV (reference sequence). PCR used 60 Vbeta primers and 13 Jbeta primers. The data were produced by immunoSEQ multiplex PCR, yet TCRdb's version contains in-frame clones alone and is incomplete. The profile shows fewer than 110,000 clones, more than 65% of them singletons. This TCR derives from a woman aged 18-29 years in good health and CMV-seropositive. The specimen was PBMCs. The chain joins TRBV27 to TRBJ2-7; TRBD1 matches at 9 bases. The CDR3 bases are TGTGCCAGCAGGACAGGGGGAACGGTCTACGAGCAGTACTTC. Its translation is CASRTGGTVYEQYF.